This TCR beta chain was obtained from a study of blood T cell repertoires in COVID-19. Study as a whole: From T cells, B-cell-depleted T cells, or PBMCs came the material, which was cDNA or gDNA.

Assay: immunoSEQ multiplex PCR; the TCRdb copy retains only in-frame clones and omits some. The sample has 11,000 to 15,000 clones, about nine tenths seen once. Germline CDR1 and CDR2: LGHNA and YSLEER. After removal of 5 bases from V and 1 base from J, the junction contained 7 bases not matched to a gene. CDR3 size: 15 residues. The clonotype comes from a human donor in a cohort sampled during active COVID-19. Sequencing was performed on peripheral blood. This rearrangement joins TRBV4-3 to TRBJ2-5; TRBD1 matches 7 bases. CDR3 amino acids: CASSARTGPQETQYF. CDR3 bases: TGCGCCAGCAGCGCACGGACAGGTCCCCAAGAGACCCAGTACTTC.